This is a list of T cell receptor beta chains from one sample in a study of blood T cell repertoires in COVID-19. The repertoire was sequenced with immunoSEQ multiplex PCR; TCRdb's copy has only in-frame clones and lacks some. Of 200,000 to 250,000 clones detected, around three quarters appear once; the ten largest clones hold 7.2%. Material for sequencing was peripheral blood. The receptors derive from a woman between 70 and 85 years old with acute or convalescent COVID-19. Both conserved end residues are part of each CDR3. Each record gives: D gene, clone size, J gene, CDR3 length, V gene, CDR3 protein, CDR3 DNA. A D gene is named only where the DNA matches it firmly. Clone sizes are given selectively: once, few, many, or a class where the clone is expanded.

D gene: .; clone size: .; J gene: TRBJ2-3; CDR3 length: 16; V gene: TRBV6-2/TRBV6-3; CDR3 protein: CASSRDTLTPADTQYF; CDR3 DNA: TGTGCCAGCAGCCGGGACACTCTTACCCCCGCAGATACGCAGTATTTT
D gene: .; clone size: once; J gene: TRBJ1-2; CDR3 length: 12; V gene: TRBV20-1; CDR3 protein: CSASLSSYGYTF; CDR3 DNA: TGCAGTGCTAGTCTCAGTTCCTATGGCTACACCTTC
D gene: .; clone size: once; J gene: TRBJ1-2; CDR3 length: 12; V gene: TRBV2; CDR3 protein: CASIQTGYGYTF; CDR3 DNA: TGTGCCAGCATTCAGACAGGCTATGGCTACACCTTC
D gene: .; clone size: many; J gene: TRBJ2-2; CDR3 length: 15; V gene: TRBV15; CDR3 protein: CATSSGNRLTGELFF; CDR3 DNA: TGTGCCACCAGCAGTGGAAACAGGCTAACCGGGGAGCTGTTTTTT
D gene: .; clone size: .; J gene: TRBJ1-1; CDR3 length: 14; V gene: TRBV6-5; CDR3 protein: CASSTPGMNTEAFF; CDR3 DNA: TGTGCCAGCAGTACCCCAGGGATGAACACTGAAGCTTTCTTT
D gene: .; clone size: .; J gene: TRBJ2-7; CDR3 length: 15; V gene: TRBV6-1; CDR3 protein: CASSEARQRTYEQYF; CDR3 DNA: TGTGCCAGCAGTGAAGCGAGGCAGCGTACCTACGAGCAGTACTTC
D gene: .; clone size: .; J gene: TRBJ2-7; CDR3 length: 15; V gene: TRBV5-1; CDR3 protein: CASRLLFQTTYEQYF; CDR3 DNA: TGCGCCAGCAGACTGCTCTTCCAAACGACCTACGAGCAGTACTTC
D gene: .; clone size: .; J gene: TRBJ2-6; CDR3 length: 16; V gene: TRBV5-8; CDR3 protein: CASSPPGVSGANVLTF; CDR3 DNA: TGTGCCAGCAGCCCCCCCGGGGTCTCTGGGGCCAACGTCCTGACTTTC
D gene: TRBD1; clone size: .; J gene: TRBJ2-1; CDR3 length: 16; V gene: TRBV6-2/TRBV6-3; CDR3 protein: CASSDPPGQGANEQFF; CDR3 DNA: TGTGCCAGCAGCGATCCCCCGGGACAGGGGGCGAATGAGCAGTTCTTC
D gene: TRBD2; clone size: .; J gene: TRBJ2-3; CDR3 length: 19; V gene: TRBV10-3; CDR3 protein: CAISEWVYRTSGGTDTQYF; CDR3 DNA: TGTGCCATCAGTGAGTGGGTTTATAGGACTAGCGGGGGCACAGATACGCAGTATTTT
D gene: TRBD2; clone size: .; J gene: TRBJ2-6; CDR3 length: 18; V gene: TRBV5-1; CDR3 protein: CASSLEPSGLAGANVLTF; CDR3 DNA: TGCGCCAGCAGCTTGGAGCCTAGCGGCCTCGCGGGGGCCAACGTCCTGACTTTC
D gene: .; clone size: many; J gene: TRBJ2-7; CDR3 length: 18; V gene: TRBV27; CDR3 protein: CASSYGGPFDGSSYEQYF; CDR3 DNA: TGTGCCAGCAGCTATGGGGGCCCATTTGACGGTAGCTCCTACGAGCAGTACTTC
D gene: .; clone size: .; J gene: TRBJ2-5; CDR3 length: 11; V gene: TRBV19; CDR3 protein: CASSIYGTQYF; CDR3 DNA: TGTGCCAGTAGTATCTACGGGACCCAGTACTTC
D gene: TRBD1; clone size: .; J gene: TRBJ2-7; CDR3 length: 17; V gene: TRBV15; CDR3 protein: CATSRDPRRTGGYEQYF; CDR3 DNA: TGTGCCACCAGCAGAGACCCTCGGCGGACAGGGGGCTACGAGCAGTACTTC
D gene: TRBD2; clone size: few; J gene: TRBJ2-5; CDR3 length: 18; V gene: TRBV4-2; CDR3 protein: CASSPRGSGGGLGETQYF; CDR3 DNA: TGTGCCAGCAGCCCCCGGGGGAGCGGGGGGGGCTTGGGAGAGACCCAGTACTTC
D gene: TRBD1; clone size: .; J gene: TRBJ2-5; CDR3 length: 14; V gene: TRBV10-3; CDR3 protein: CAISDRDRGETQYF; CDR3 DNA: TGTGCCATCAGTGACCGGGACAGAGGAGAGACCCAGTACTTC
D gene: TRBD1; clone size: .; J gene: TRBJ2-1; CDR3 length: 13; V gene: TRBV7-8; CDR3 protein: CASSRDRDNEQFF; CDR3 DNA: TGTGCCAGCAGCCGGGACAGGGACAATGAGCAGTTCTTC
D gene: .; clone size: .; J gene: TRBJ2-7; CDR3 length: 13; V gene: TRBV19; CDR3 protein: CASSIGRRSEQYF; CDR3 DNA: TGTGCCAGTAGTATAGGAAGGAGGAGCGAGCAGTACTTC
D gene: .; clone size: .; J gene: TRBJ2-5; CDR3 length: 14; V gene: TRBV10-3; CDR3 protein: CAISESGDQETQYF; CDR3 DNA: TGTGCCATCAGTGAGTCCGGGGACCAAGAGACCCAGTACTTC
D gene: .; clone size: once; J gene: TRBJ1-4; CDR3 length: 15; V gene: TRBV3-1/TRBV3-2; CDR3 protein: CASSPPGVYNEKLFF; CDR3 DNA: TGTGCCAGCAGCCCACCCGGAGTTTATAATGAAAAACTGTTTTTT
D gene: TRBD2; clone size: .; J gene: TRBJ2-5; CDR3 length: 14; V gene: TRBV7-2; CDR3 protein: CASSLGGGQETQYF; CDR3 DNA: TGTGCCAGCAGCTTAGGCGGGGGGCAAGAGACCCAGTACTTC
D gene: TRBD1; clone size: .; J gene: TRBJ1-6; CDR3 length: 13; V gene: TRBV10-3; CDR3 protein: CAISGQGNSPLHF; CDR3 DNA: TGTGCCATCTCGGGACAGGGTAATTCACCCCTCCACTTT
D gene: TRBD1; clone size: once; J gene: TRBJ1-4; CDR3 length: 14; V gene: TRBV19; CDR3 protein: CASSTGTVNEKLFF; CDR3 DNA: TGTGCCAGTAGTACCGGGACAGTAAATGAAAAACTGTTTTTT
D gene: TRBD1; clone size: few; J gene: TRBJ1-1; CDR3 length: 14; V gene: TRBV5-1; CDR3 protein: CASRGTGLDTEAFF; CDR3 DNA: TGCGCCAGCAGGGGGACAGGGTTGGACACTGAAGCTTTCTTT
D gene: .; clone size: few; J gene: TRBJ1-4; CDR3 length: 15; V gene: TRBV18; CDR3 protein: CASSPRSRVEEKLFF; CDR3 DNA: TGTGCCAGCTCACCACGGAGCAGGGTAGAGGAAAAACTGTTTTTT
D gene: TRBD2; clone size: .; J gene: TRBJ2-1; CDR3 length: 15; V gene: TRBV24-1; CDR3 protein: CATSWGAGPSDEQFF; CDR3 DNA: TGTGCCACCAGCTGGGGAGCGGGACCTTCCGATGAGCAGTTCTTC
D gene: TRBD1; clone size: .; J gene: TRBJ2-1; CDR3 length: 14; V gene: TRBV9; CDR3 protein: CASSRTGAYNEQFF; CDR3 DNA: TGTGCCAGCAGTAGAACAGGGGCCTACAATGAGCAGTTCTTC
D gene: .; clone size: .; J gene: TRBJ2-2; CDR3 length: 14; V gene: TRBV6-5; CDR3 protein: CASTTGWKTGELFF; CDR3 DNA: TGTGCCAGCACAACAGGGTGGAAAACCGGGGAGCTGTTTTTT
D gene: .; clone size: .; J gene: TRBJ2-5; CDR3 length: 15; V gene: TRBV7-2; CDR3 protein: CASTGGAGLRETQYF; CDR3 DNA: TGTGCCAGCACCGGAGGGGCTGGTCTACGAGAGACCCAGTACTTC
D gene: .; clone size: .; J gene: TRBJ2-7; CDR3 length: 12; V gene: TRBV3-1/TRBV3-2; CDR3 protein: CASSPGGLDQYF; CDR3 DNA: TGTGCCAGCAGCCCGGGGGGCCTCGACCAGTACTTC
D gene: .; clone size: .; J gene: TRBJ2-1; CDR3 length: 14; V gene: TRBV5-6; CDR3 protein: CASITWTVINEQFF; CDR3 DNA: TGTGCCAGCATCACTTGGACAGTCATTAATGAGCAGTTCTTC
D gene: .; clone size: .; J gene: TRBJ2-5; CDR3 length: 15; V gene: TRBV7-2; CDR3 protein: CASSLAGTTGKTQYF; CDR3 DNA: TGTGCCAGCAGCTTAGCCGGGACAACGGGAAAGACCCAGTACTTC
D gene: TRBD2; clone size: .; J gene: TRBJ2-3; CDR3 length: 17; V gene: TRBV5-5; CDR3 protein: CASTFSGGPLPTDTQYF; CDR3 DNA: TGTGCCAGCACCTTTAGCGGGGGGCCTTTACCCACAGATACGCAGTATTTT
D gene: TRBD1; clone size: .; J gene: TRBJ1-5; CDR3 length: 15; V gene: TRBV19; CDR3 protein: CASSSLQGVNQPQHF; CDR3 DNA: TGTGCCAGTAGTAGTTTACAGGGGGTGAATCAGCCCCAGCATTTT
D gene: .; clone size: once; J gene: TRBJ2-5; CDR3 length: 13; V gene: TRBV21-1; CDR3 protein: CASSSDRIGTQYF; CDR3 DNA: TGTGCCAGCAGCTCTGACAGGATAGGGACCCAGTACTTC
D gene: .; clone size: .; J gene: TRBJ1-2; CDR3 length: 16; V gene: TRBV5-1; CDR3 protein: CASSLDRQRRIYGYTF; CDR3 DNA: TGCGCCAGCAGCTTGGATAGACAACGAAGGATCTATGGCTACACCTTC
D gene: TRBD1; clone size: .; J gene: TRBJ1-4; CDR3 length: 14; V gene: TRBV5-6; CDR3 protein: CASSRQGLGEKLFF; CDR3 DNA: TGTGCCAGCAGCCGACAGGGCCTAGGGGAAAAACTGTTTTTT
D gene: .; clone size: .; J gene: TRBJ2-2; CDR3 length: 14; V gene: TRBV24-1; CDR3 protein: CATSDPWATGELFF; CDR3 DNA: TGTGCCACCAGTGATCCGTGGGCCACCGGGGAGCTGTTTTTT
D gene: TRBD1; clone size: once; J gene: TRBJ1-5; CDR3 length: 13; V gene: TRBV12-3/TRBV12-4; CDR3 protein: CASSGTGSQPQHF; CDR3 DNA: TGTGCCAGCAGCGGGACAGGGAGTCAGCCCCAGCATTTT
D gene: .; clone size: .; J gene: TRBJ2-7; CDR3 length: 15; V gene: TRBV24-1; CDR3 protein: CATSAETGGSYEQYF; CDR3 DNA: TGTGCCACCAGTGCAGAGACAGGTGGCTCCTACGAGCAGTACTTC
D gene: .; clone size: .; J gene: TRBJ2-1; CDR3 length: 15; V gene: TRBV24-1; CDR3 protein: CATSDFRGSYNEQFF; CDR3 DNA: TGTGCCACCAGTGATTTTAGGGGCTCCTACAATGAGCAGTTCTTC
D gene: TRBD1; clone size: .; J gene: TRBJ2-5; CDR3 length: 13; V gene: TRBV11-3; CDR3 protein: CASRGTGEETQYF; CDR3 DNA: TGTGCCAGCAGGGGGACAGGGGAAGAGACCCAGTACTTC
D gene: TRBD1; clone size: .; J gene: TRBJ2-2; CDR3 length: 17; V gene: TRBV6-2/TRBV6-3; CDR3 protein: CASSYSRQGSTVGELFF; CDR3 DNA: TGTGCCAGCAGTTACTCCAGACAGGGATCAACGGTCGGGGAGCTGTTTTTT